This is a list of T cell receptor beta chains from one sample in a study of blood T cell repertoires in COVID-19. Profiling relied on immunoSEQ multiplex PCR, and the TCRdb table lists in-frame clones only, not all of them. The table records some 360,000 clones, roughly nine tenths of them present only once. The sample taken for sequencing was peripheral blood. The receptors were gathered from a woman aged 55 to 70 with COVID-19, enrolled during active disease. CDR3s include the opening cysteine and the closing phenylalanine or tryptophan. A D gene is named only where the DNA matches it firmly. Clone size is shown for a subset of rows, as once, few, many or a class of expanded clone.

cdr3_aa: CASRQDRGYTF
cdr3_nt: TGTGCCAGCAGACAGGATCGCGGCTACACCTTC
clone_size: -
v_call: TRBV25-1
d_call: -
j_call: TRBJ1-2

cdr3_aa: CASSQGGRRAFF
cdr3_nt: TGTGCCAGCAGCCAAGGAGGTCGCAGAGCTTTCTTT
clone_size: once
v_call: TRBV3-1/TRBV3-2
d_call: -
j_call: TRBJ1-1

cdr3_aa: CASSIRASQPQHF
cdr3_nt: TGTGCCAGTAGTATCAGGGCCAGTCAGCCCCAGCATTTT
clone_size: -
v_call: TRBV19
d_call: -
j_call: TRBJ1-5

cdr3_aa: CASSFGGGGTARNTEAFF
cdr3_nt: TGTGCCAGCAGCTTCGGAGGGGGCGGAACGGCGAGGAACACTGAAGCTTTCTTT
clone_size: -
v_call: TRBV5-4
d_call: TRBD1
j_call: TRBJ1-1

cdr3_aa: CASSPSWGESPLHF
cdr3_nt: TGCGCCAGCAGCCCCTCTTGGGGGGAATCACCCCTCCACTTT
clone_size: -
v_call: TRBV4-1
d_call: -
j_call: TRBJ1-6

cdr3_aa: CASSRQGMNTEAFF
cdr3_nt: TGTGCCAGCAGCAGACAGGGGATGAACACTGAAGCTTTCTTT
clone_size: -
v_call: TRBV7-9
d_call: TRBD1
j_call: TRBJ1-1

cdr3_aa: CASTGQGLSGNTIYF
cdr3_nt: TGTGCCAGCACGGGACAGGGTCTCTCTGGAAACACCATATATTTT
clone_size: -
v_call: TRBV2
d_call: TRBD1
j_call: TRBJ1-3

cdr3_aa: CASSFDMGQLFF
cdr3_nt: TGTGCCAGCAGTTTTGACATGGGGCAACTGTTTTTT
clone_size: -
v_call: TRBV6-6
d_call: -
j_call: TRBJ1-4

cdr3_aa: CASSLKWGDFDGYTF
cdr3_nt: TGTGCCAGCAGCCTAAAGTGGGGGGATTTCGATGGCTACACCTTC
clone_size: -
v_call: TRBV4-2
d_call: -
j_call: TRBJ1-2

cdr3_aa: CASHTGVSNQPQHF
cdr3_nt: TGTGCCAGCCATACGGGGGTTAGCAATCAGCCCCAGCATTTT
clone_size: -
v_call: TRBV6-6
d_call: -
j_call: TRBJ1-5

cdr3_aa: CSARLIDEQFF
cdr3_nt: TGCAGCGCGAGACTTATAGATGAGCAGTTCTTC
clone_size: -
v_call: TRBV29-1
d_call: -
j_call: TRBJ2-1

cdr3_aa: CATSDHGSLRKDTQYF
cdr3_nt: TGTGCCACCAGTGACCACGGGTCCCTACGGAAAGATACGCAGTATTTT
clone_size: -
v_call: TRBV24-1
d_call: -
j_call: TRBJ2-3

cdr3_aa: CASSSLQQGHGYTF
cdr3_nt: TGCGCCAGCAGCTCACTCCAACAGGGACATGGCTACACCTTC
clone_size: -
v_call: TRBV5-1
d_call: -
j_call: TRBJ1-2

cdr3_aa: CAWSRTVSNQPQHF
cdr3_nt: TGTGCCTGGAGCCGGACTGTTAGCAATCAGCCCCAGCATTTT
clone_size: -
v_call: TRBV30
d_call: -
j_call: TRBJ1-5

cdr3_aa: CAISEAQGGLSRSAGELFF
cdr3_nt: TGTGCCATCAGTGAGGCCCAGGGGGGTCTTAGTAGGTCGGCCGGGGAGCTGTTTTTT
clone_size: -
v_call: TRBV10-3
d_call: -
j_call: TRBJ2-2

cdr3_aa: CASSYSRGGGYTF
cdr3_nt: TGTGCCAGCAGTTACTCGAGGGGAGGGGGCTACACCTTC
clone_size: -
v_call: TRBV6-5
d_call: -
j_call: TRBJ1-2

cdr3_aa: CASSVLTSDTGELFF
cdr3_nt: TGCGCCAGCAGCGTACTGACTAGCGACACCGGGGAGCTGTTTTTT
clone_size: -
v_call: TRBV5-1
d_call: TRBD2
j_call: TRBJ2-2

cdr3_aa: CASSPPGQGNTGELFF
cdr3_nt: TGCGCCAGCAGCCCACCGGGACAGGGGAACACCGGGGAGCTGTTTTTT
clone_size: -
v_call: TRBV5-1
d_call: TRBD1
j_call: TRBJ2-2

cdr3_aa: CASITRGSPLHF
cdr3_nt: TGTGCCAGCATCACACGAGGTTCACCCCTCCACTTT
clone_size: -
v_call: TRBV6-9
d_call: -
j_call: TRBJ1-6

cdr3_aa: CASSLGGQGSYYGYTF
cdr3_nt: TGTGCCAGCAGCTTAGGGGGACAGGGGTCCTACTATGGCTACACCTTC
clone_size: once
v_call: TRBV7-6
d_call: TRBD1
j_call: TRBJ1-2

cdr3_aa: CASSYDTLNTEAFF
cdr3_nt: TGTGCCAGCAGTTACGACACATTGAACACTGAAGCTTTCTTT
clone_size: -
v_call: TRBV6-5
d_call: -
j_call: TRBJ1-1

cdr3_aa: CASNLVYGYTF
cdr3_nt: TGTGCCAGCAACCTAGTCTATGGCTACACCTTC
clone_size: -
v_call: TRBV2
d_call: -
j_call: TRBJ1-2

cdr3_aa: CASGADGSTDTQYF
cdr3_nt: TGTGCCAGCGGGGCGGACGGTAGCACAGATACGCAGTATTTT
clone_size: -
v_call: TRBV6-5
d_call: -
j_call: TRBJ2-3

cdr3_aa: CASSQTSGDGYTF
cdr3_nt: TGTGCCAGCAGCCAAACTTCAGGGGACGGCTACACCTTC
clone_size: -
v_call: TRBV9
d_call: -
j_call: TRBJ1-2

cdr3_aa: CASSLEGGSGPQHF
cdr3_nt: TGTGCCAGCAGCTTGGAAGGCGGCTCGGGGCCCCAGCATTTT
clone_size: once
v_call: TRBV5-5
d_call: -
j_call: TRBJ1-5

cdr3_aa: CASSSPTRGGQPQHF
cdr3_nt: TGTGCCAGCAGCTCGCCCACTCGGGGTGGCCAGCCCCAGCATTTT
clone_size: -
v_call: TRBV4-2
d_call: -
j_call: TRBJ1-5

cdr3_aa: CASREGPGNTEAFF
cdr3_nt: TGTGCCAGCAGGGAGGGCCCAGGGAACACTGAAGCTTTCTTT
clone_size: -
v_call: TRBV6-5
d_call: -
j_call: TRBJ1-1

cdr3_aa: CASSIQGYSNQPQHF
cdr3_nt: TGTGCCAGCAGCATACAGGGATATAGCAATCAGCCCCAGCATTTT
clone_size: -
v_call: TRBV28
d_call: -
j_call: TRBJ1-5

cdr3_aa: CASRRSGGPGHEQFF
cdr3_nt: TGTGCCAGCAGAAGGAGCGGGGGACCTGGGCATGAGCAGTTCTTC
clone_size: -
v_call: TRBV9
d_call: TRBD2
j_call: TRBJ2-1

cdr3_aa: CASSVGGRGHNSPLHF
cdr3_nt: TGTGCCAGCAGCGTTGGTGGCAGGGGACATAATTCACCCCTCCACTTT
clone_size: -
v_call: TRBV9
d_call: -
j_call: TRBJ1-6

cdr3_aa: CSVDWATDTQYF
cdr3_nt: TGCAGCGTGGATTGGGCGACAGATACGCAGTATTTT
clone_size: once
v_call: TRBV29-1
d_call: -
j_call: TRBJ2-3

cdr3_aa: CAWRTGHLCNYGYTF
cdr3_nt: TGTGCCTGGCGGACAGGTCACCTTTGTAACTATGGCTACACCTTC
clone_size: -
v_call: TRBV30
d_call: TRBD1
j_call: TRBJ1-2

cdr3_aa: CAISAGGVAGNTIYF
cdr3_nt: TGTGCCATCAGTGCGGGGGGAGTGGCTGGAAACACCATATATTTT
clone_size: once
v_call: TRBV10-3
d_call: -
j_call: TRBJ1-3

cdr3_aa: CASSFGGLAVYEQYF
cdr3_nt: TGTGCCAGCAGTTTTGGGGGACTAGCGGTCTACGAGCAGTACTTC
clone_size: -
v_call: TRBV27
d_call: TRBD2
j_call: TRBJ2-7

cdr3_aa: CSASPSGGGQPQHF
cdr3_nt: TGCAGTGCTAGTCCCTCAGGGGGAGGTCAGCCCCAGCATTTT
clone_size: -
v_call: TRBV20-1
d_call: TRBD1
j_call: TRBJ1-5

cdr3_aa: CAYRGGNTGELFF
cdr3_nt: TGTGCCTACAGGGGGGGAAACACCGGGGAGCTGTTTTTT
clone_size: once
v_call: TRBV30
d_call: -
j_call: TRBJ2-2

cdr3_aa: CATSDSPWEGGASGYTF
cdr3_nt: TGTGCCACCAGTGATTCTCCTTGGGAAGGGGGGGCATCTGGCTACACCTTC
clone_size: -
v_call: TRBV24-1
d_call: -
j_call: TRBJ1-2

cdr3_aa: CASSPPSSAGPYTF
cdr3_nt: TGTGCCAGCTCACCACCGTCCTCCGCGGGACCTTACACCTTC
clone_size: -
v_call: TRBV18
d_call: -
j_call: TRBJ1-2

cdr3_aa: CSASETGGADYGYTF
cdr3_nt: TGCAGTGCTAGTGAAACAGGGGGCGCGGACTATGGCTACACCTTC
clone_size: -
v_call: TRBV20-1
d_call: TRBD1
j_call: TRBJ1-2

cdr3_aa: CASSDRGGNEKLFF
cdr3_nt: TGTGCCAGCAGCGACAGGGGTGGGAATGAAAAACTGTTTTTT
clone_size: -
v_call: TRBV6-5
d_call: TRBD1
j_call: TRBJ1-4

cdr3_aa: CASSQPGQGKTNEKLFF
cdr3_nt: TGTGCCAGCAGTCAGCCGGGACAGGGAAAAACTAATGAAAAACTGTTTTTT
clone_size: -
v_call: TRBV6-6
d_call: TRBD1
j_call: TRBJ1-4

cdr3_aa: CASSLTRVNEQFF
cdr3_nt: TGTGCCAGCAGCTTAACGAGGGTCAATGAGCAGTTCTTC
clone_size: -
v_call: TRBV7-3
d_call: -
j_call: TRBJ2-1